A selection of T cell receptor beta chains follows, all from one sample in a study of blood T cell repertoires in COVID-19. Measured with immunoSEQ multiplex PCR; TCRdb has only the in-frame clones, and not every one. This sample has over 200,000 clones; about 91% occur once, and the top ten carry approximately 1.2%. Sequencing input: peripheral blood. The source of these receptors is a man in his thirties or forties with acute or convalescent COVID-19. The CDR3 runs from the conserved cysteine through the conserved F or W. Each record gives: J gene, V gene, D gene, clone size, CDR3 DNA, CDR3 protein. The D gene is left open where the match is weak. A clone size is listed for some rows: how often the clone was seen (once, few, many), or a class if it is expanded.

j_gene: TRBJ2-3; v_gene: TRBV15; d_gene: -; abundance: -; CDR3nt: TGTGCCACCAGCAGAGATAAGTTCGCGGTCACAGATACGCAGTATTTT; CDR3aa: CATSRDKFAVTDTQYF
j_gene: TRBJ2-7; v_gene: TRBV7-9; d_gene: -; abundance: -; CDR3nt: TGTGCCAGCAGCCATGTGGGGCCCTACGAGCAGTACTTC; CDR3aa: CASSHVGPYEQYF
j_gene: TRBJ2-3; v_gene: TRBV28; d_gene: TRBD2; abundance: -; CDR3nt: TGTGCCAGCAGTTTTCCCCCACTAGCGGCCACGGGTACAGATACGCAGTATTTT; CDR3aa: CASSFPPLAATGTDTQYF
j_gene: TRBJ2-6; v_gene: TRBV3-1/TRBV3-2; d_gene: TRBD1; abundance: -; CDR3nt: TGTGCCAGCAGCCCGGGGACAGGTCCCAGCCCCACTAACGTCCTGACTTTC; CDR3aa: CASSPGTGPSPTNVLTF
j_gene: TRBJ2-3; v_gene: TRBV24-1; d_gene: TRBD2; abundance: -; CDR3nt: TGTGCCACCAGTGATCCTGGGACTAGCGGGAGATATACGCAGTATTTT; CDR3aa: CATSDPGTSGRYTQYF
j_gene: TRBJ2-1; v_gene: TRBV4-1; d_gene: -; abundance: -; CDR3nt: TGCGCCAGCAGCCAGGCAGGGGAGATTAAACATGAGCAGTTCTTC; CDR3aa: CASSQAGEIKHEQFF
j_gene: TRBJ2-7; v_gene: TRBV29-1; d_gene: -; abundance: -; CDR3nt: TGCAGCGTTTCTGGGTTACGGCAGGCCTACGAGCAGTACTTC; CDR3aa: CSVSGLRQAYEQYF
j_gene: TRBJ1-4; v_gene: TRBV5-8; d_gene: TRBD1; abundance: -; CDR3nt: TGTGCCAGCAGCCCCCGGGACAGCTCTAATGAAAAACTGTTTTTT; CDR3aa: CASSPRDSSNEKLFF
j_gene: TRBJ1-1; v_gene: TRBV7-9; d_gene: -; abundance: -; CDR3nt: TGTGCCAGCAGCTTAGATTCCCGCACTGAAGCTTTCTTT; CDR3aa: CASSLDSRTEAFF
j_gene: TRBJ1-4; v_gene: TRBV10-3; d_gene: -; abundance: -; CDR3nt: TGTGCCATCAGTGCGACAGACACCGGGAATGAAAAACTGTTTTTT; CDR3aa: CAISATDTGNEKLFF
j_gene: TRBJ2-7; v_gene: TRBV5-1; d_gene: TRBD1; abundance: once; CDR3nt: TGCGCCAGCAGCCGGGACAGCTGGACAGGGGAACGGCGGCAGTACTTC; CDR3aa: CASSRDSWTGERRQYF
j_gene: TRBJ1-5; v_gene: TRBV12-3/TRBV12-4; d_gene: -; abundance: -; CDR3nt: TGTGCCAGCAGCAGGGGTGTCGATCAGCCCCAGCATTTT; CDR3aa: CASSRGVDQPQHF
j_gene: TRBJ2-2; v_gene: TRBV4-2; d_gene: TRBD2; abundance: -; CDR3nt: TGTGCCAGCAGCAAAGGACTAGATCCCACCGGGGAGCTGTTTTTT; CDR3aa: CASSKGLDPTGELFF
j_gene: TRBJ2-1; v_gene: TRBV28; d_gene: TRBD2; abundance: -; CDR3nt: TGTGCCAGCAGTTTGGGAAGAGCGGGAGGGCCCAGCTCCTACAATGAGCAGTTCTTC; CDR3aa: CASSLGRAGGPSSYNEQFF
j_gene: TRBJ2-5; v_gene: TRBV24-1; d_gene: -; abundance: -; CDR3nt: TGTGCCACCAGTCAGGGGTTTCAAGAGACCCAGTACTTC; CDR3aa: CATSQGFQETQYF
j_gene: TRBJ2-1; v_gene: TRBV28; d_gene: TRBD1; abundance: -; CDR3nt: TGTGCCAGCAGACGACAGGGGAGCTCCAATGAGCAGTTCTTC; CDR3aa: CASRRQGSSNEQFF
j_gene: TRBJ2-1; v_gene: TRBV5-1; d_gene: TRBD2; abundance: -; CDR3nt: TGCGCCAGCAGCCCTGCTATCAGGACTAGCGGGAGCGAGGAGCAGTTCTTC; CDR3aa: CASSPAIRTSGSEEQFF
j_gene: TRBJ1-5; v_gene: TRBV28; d_gene: -; abundance: -; CDR3nt: TGTGCCAGCAGCCCAGGGTTAAGGCCCCAGCATTTT; CDR3aa: CASSPGLRPQHF
j_gene: TRBJ2-3; v_gene: TRBV28; d_gene: TRBD1; abundance: -; CDR3nt: TGTGCCAGCAGCCTCAGGGGGCGCGCCACAGATACGCAGTATTTT; CDR3aa: CASSLRGRATDTQYF
j_gene: TRBJ2-4; v_gene: TRBV9; d_gene: TRBD2; abundance: -; CDR3nt: TGTGCCAGCAGCGTAGCTGAACTAGCGGGCATTCAGTACTTC; CDR3aa: CASSVAELAGIQYF
j_gene: TRBJ2-5; v_gene: TRBV2; d_gene: TRBD2; abundance: -; CDR3nt: TGTGCCACCTCGTTAGAACGGACTAGCCAAGAGACCCAGTACTTC; CDR3aa: CATSLERTSQETQYF
j_gene: TRBJ2-7; v_gene: TRBV5-1; d_gene: TRBD1; abundance: many; CDR3nt: TGCGCCAGCAGCTACACCACTGGGACAGGGTCCTACGAGCAGTACTTC; CDR3aa: CASSYTTGTGSYEQYF
j_gene: TRBJ1-1; v_gene: TRBV2; d_gene: -; abundance: -; CDR3nt: TGTGCCAGCAGGCGGCAGGGGTACACTGAAGCTTTCTTT; CDR3aa: CASRRQGYTEAFF
j_gene: TRBJ2-7; v_gene: TRBV19; d_gene: -; abundance: -; CDR3nt: TGTGCCAGTAGTGTCAGCGCCGGGGGATGGAACGAGCAGTACTTC; CDR3aa: CASSVSAGGWNEQYF
j_gene: TRBJ2-1; v_gene: TRBV7-2; d_gene: TRBD2; abundance: once; CDR3nt: TGTGCCAGCAGCCTTAGCGGTAGCGGGAGCAATGAGCAGTTCTTC; CDR3aa: CASSLSGSGSNEQFF
j_gene: TRBJ1-3; v_gene: TRBV4-2; d_gene: -; abundance: -; CDR3nt: TGTGCCAGTATCGGAGACTCTGGAAACACCATATATTTT; CDR3aa: CASIGDSGNTIYF
j_gene: TRBJ2-2; v_gene: TRBV9; d_gene: -; abundance: -; CDR3nt: TGTGCCAGCAGCGTAGCCGAGGACACCGGGGAGCTGTTTTTT; CDR3aa: CASSVAEDTGELFF
j_gene: TRBJ1-2; v_gene: TRBV6-4; d_gene: TRBD1; abundance: -; CDR3nt: TGTGCCAGCAGCCAAACAGGGGTGCAGGGCTATGGCTACACCTTC; CDR3aa: CASSQTGVQGYGYTF
j_gene: TRBJ2-6; v_gene: TRBV7-8; d_gene: -; abundance: once; CDR3nt: TGTGCCAGCAGCCGAGTCCGGGACTCTGGGGCCAACGTCCTGACTTTC; CDR3aa: CASSRVRDSGANVLTF
j_gene: TRBJ1-1; v_gene: TRBV5-1; d_gene: -; abundance: few; CDR3nt: TGCGCCAGCAGCCGGGAATTCCAGAACACTGAAGCTTTCTTT; CDR3aa: CASSREFQNTEAFF
j_gene: TRBJ2-7; v_gene: TRBV28; d_gene: TRBD2; abundance: -; CDR3nt: TGTGCCAGCAGTTTCAGGCGGGAGGTCCCCTACGAGCAGTACTTC; CDR3aa: CASSFRREVPYEQYF
j_gene: TRBJ2-6; v_gene: TRBV24-1; d_gene: -; abundance: -; CDR3nt: TGTGCCACCAGTGACTCAGGAATCCCCTCTGGGGCCAACGTCCTGACTTTC; CDR3aa: CATSDSGIPSGANVLTF
j_gene: TRBJ2-7; v_gene: TRBV6-6; d_gene: TRBD1; abundance: -; CDR3nt: TGTGCCAGCAGCTCCAAGGGGGCAGAAGGCTACGAGCAGTACTTC; CDR3aa: CASSSKGAEGYEQYF
j_gene: TRBJ2-5; v_gene: TRBV5-4; d_gene: TRBD2; abundance: -; CDR3nt: TGTGCCAGCAGCTCGAAAGCGGGGGGGCTAGAGACCCAGTACTTC; CDR3aa: CASSSKAGGLETQYF
j_gene: TRBJ1-3; v_gene: TRBV28; d_gene: -; abundance: few; CDR3nt: TGTGCCAGCAGCCCGACAGGTACCTCTGGAAACACCATATATTTT; CDR3aa: CASSPTGTSGNTIYF
j_gene: TRBJ2-2; v_gene: TRBV24-1; d_gene: -; abundance: -; CDR3nt: TGTGCCACCAGCGGGAGGGGGCCCGGGGAGCTGTTTTTT; CDR3aa: CATSGRGPGELFF